These 8 T cell receptor beta chains were all obtained from the same sample, sequenced in a study of T cell repertoires in cytomegalovirus infection. TCRdb re-analysed the reads in MiXCR, keeping a single row per CDR3 protein. The repertoire holds around 310,000 distinct CDR3 sequences, roughly a sixth seen once, with 9.5% to 15% in the top ten. Source material: PBMCs. These TCRs come from a human donor in good health (CMV status not recorded). Some clones in this sample may be carry-over from other donors' samples.

The V call is TRBV12-3 or TRBV12-4, the J call TRBJ2-7; the match to TRBD1 covers 9 bases. Trimming removed 8 bases from V and 0 bases from J; junction bases left unmatched: 2. The CDR3 spans 13 residues. CDR3 amino acids: CASGTGSSYEQYF. For the CDR3, the DNA is TGTGCCAGCGGGACAGGGTCCTCCTACGAGCAGTACTTC.

In this sample, this clonotype turned up many times. The gene calls are TRBV2 and TRBJ2-5, with D possibly matching TRBD1 (6 bases). The CDR3 is 15 amino acids. V lost 2 bases to trimming and J lost 4 bases, with 14 bases between them. Per the germline V gene, CDR1 is SNHLY and CDR2 is FYNNEI. Here the CDR3 reads CASSEFLGARETQYF. The DNA for the CDR3 is TGTGCCAGCAGTGAATTTCTGGGGGCTCGAGAGACCCAGTACTTC.

In its sample, this clonotype was seen a few times. Its ends do not fully match the called genes, so a read error is possible. The V and J genes are TRBV7-7 and TRBJ2-5, with 8 bases matching TRBD1. The CDR3 is made up of 15 amino acids. Looked up from germline, CDR1 is SSHAT and CDR2 is FNYEAQ (reference sequence). This chain's CDR3 is CASSLLQGATETQYF. In nucleotides, the CDR3 is TGTGCTAGCAGCCTGCTTCAGGGGGCCACGGAGACCCAGTACTTC.

The rearrangement links TRBV4-3 to TRBJ1-2; D may be TRBD1 (5 bases). With 3 bases removed from V and 2 bases from J, the gap between germline ends came to 16 bases. The CDR3 totals 16 residues. Per germline, CDR1 LGHNA and CDR2 YSLEER. The CDR3 protein is CASSQSMGLTNYGYTF. The CDR3 DNA sequence: TGCGCCAGCAGCCAGTCAATGGGACTTACAAACTATGGCTACACCTTC.

Many counts were recorded for this clonotype. The gene calls are TRBV7-2 and TRBJ2-1, with D unresolved. V lost 2 bases, J lost 2 bases, and 4 bases lay in between. The CDR3 covers 13 residues. CDR1 SGHTA and CDR2 FQGNSA come from the germline V gene. The CDR3 bases are TGTGCCAGCAGCTTATCAACCTACAATGAGCAGTTCTTC. The encoded protein is CASSLSTYNEQFF.

This clonotype was detected many times. The chain recombines TRBV7-2 with TRBJ1-6, with D maybe TRBD1 (5 bases). There are 11 residues in the CDR3. Germline values: CDR1 SGHTA, CDR2 FQGNSA. V dropped 4 bases and J dropped 14 bases, with 9 bases sitting between them. Here the CDR3 reads CASSSWGTLHF. CDR3 in DNA: TGTGCCAGCAGCTCTTGGGGGACCCTCCACTTT.

The rearrangement links TRBV19 to TRBJ1-5; no clear D gene. The CDR3 runs 13 residues. Germline V gene data show CDR1 as LNHDA and CDR2 as SQIVND (reference sequence). V gave up 6 bases and J gave up 5 bases, with 11 bases separating them. In DNA form, the CDR3 reads TGTGCCAGTAGCGGAAGTTTGGATCAGCCCCAGCATTTT. This encodes CASSGSLDQPQHF. Full variable domain (rest looked up from reference TRBV19 and TRBJ1-5): DGGITQSPKYLFRKEGQNVTLSCEQNLNHDAMYWYRQDPGQGLRLIYYSQIVNDFQKGDIAEGYSVSREKKESFPLTVTSAQKNPTAFYLCASSGSLDQPQHFGDGTRLSIL.

V is TRBV3-1 and J is TRBJ2-6; D possibly uses TRBD1 or TRBD2 (6 bases each). The germline V and J ends were trimmed by 4 bases and 0 bases, with 16 bases remaining between them. This CDR3 has 18 amino acids. Germline V gene sequence: CDR1 LGHDT, CDR2 YNNKEL (reference sequence). The CDR3 spells CASSPYKGGVSGANVLTF. The CDR3 region has the DNA TGTGCCAGCAGCCCCTACAAGGGGGGCGTCTCTGGGGCCAACGTCCTGACTTTC.